This entry is about one T cell receptor beta chain. Its antigen is not known. The protocol was immunoSEQ multiplex PCR, while the TCRdb copy is restricted to in-frame clones and leaves out a portion. The data show about 240,000 clones, around 86% seen once. The data are from a study of cytomegalovirus exposure and HLA in healthy donors. Study-wide results and limits: Whilst most TCR sequences proved rare, a subset of public TCRs occurred across many donors. The authors enumerated over 150 TCR beta chains as linked to cytomegalovirus. Reported performance of the classifier showed diagnosis of cytomegalovirus status with high specificity and sensitivity. That first-cohort TCR clusters tended to co-occur in the roughly 120 validation repertoires was found in a later analysis.

This sequence originates from a woman under 40 in good health and CMV-seropositive. Sequencing was done on a sample of PBMCs.

The DNA of the CDR3 is TGTGCCAGCATGACAGGGCAGGGTCAGCCCCAGCATTTT. Amino acids: CASMTGQGQPQHF. The chain links TRBV27 to TRBJ1-5; 7 bases align to TRBD1. Trimming cost V 7 bases and J 6 bases; bases outside gene matches: 6. In germline, CDR1 is MNHEY, CDR2 SMNVEV (reference sequence). This CDR3 has 13 residues.